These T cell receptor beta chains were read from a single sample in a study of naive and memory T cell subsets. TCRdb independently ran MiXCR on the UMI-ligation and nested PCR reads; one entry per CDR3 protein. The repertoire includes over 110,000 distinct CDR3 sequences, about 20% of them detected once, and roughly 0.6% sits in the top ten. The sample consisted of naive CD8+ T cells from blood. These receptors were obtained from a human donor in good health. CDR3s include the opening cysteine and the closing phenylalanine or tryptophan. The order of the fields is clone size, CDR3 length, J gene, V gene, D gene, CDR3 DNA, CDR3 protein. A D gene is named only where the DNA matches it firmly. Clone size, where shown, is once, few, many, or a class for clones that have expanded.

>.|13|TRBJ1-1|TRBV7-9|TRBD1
TGTGCCAGCGTGGGACAGGGGGACACTGAAGCTTTCTTT
CASVGQGDTEAFF
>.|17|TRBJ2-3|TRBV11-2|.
TGTGCCAGCAGCTTAGGCACAGGACAGCTCAACACAGATACGCAGTATTTT
CASSLGTGQLNTDTQYF
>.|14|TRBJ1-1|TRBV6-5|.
TGTGCCAGCAGTTACTCTGTTTCAGGGGATGAAGCTTTCTTT
CASSYSVSGDEAFF
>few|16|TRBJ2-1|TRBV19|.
TGTGCCAGTAGTATTAAGATCATCTGGGGCAAAAGTGAGCAGTTCTTC
CASSIKIIWGKSEQFF
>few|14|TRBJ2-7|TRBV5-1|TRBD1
TGCGCCAGCAGCTCGGAACAGGGGGCGATCGAGCAGTACTTC
CASSSEQGAIEQYF
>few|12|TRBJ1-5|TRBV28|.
TGTGCCAGCAGCCTGGGGTCGTCGCCCCAGCATTTT
CASSLGSSPQHF
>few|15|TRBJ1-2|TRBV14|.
TGTGCCAGCAGCCAAGAAACAGGGACGGGCTATGGCTACACCTTC
CASSQETGTGYGYTF
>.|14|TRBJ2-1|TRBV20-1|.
TGCAGTGCTAGGGACAGTTTCTCCTACAATGAGCAGTTCTTC
CSARDSFSYNEQFF
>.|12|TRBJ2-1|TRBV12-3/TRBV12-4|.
TGTGCCAGCAGTTTCTTAGTCAATGAGCAGTTCTTC
CASSFLVNEQFF
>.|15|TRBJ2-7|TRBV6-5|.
TGTGCCAGCAGTTACGCACAGGCGAACCCCTACGAGCAGTACTTC
CASSYAQANPYEQYF
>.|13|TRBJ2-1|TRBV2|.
TGTGCCAGCACCGCAGGGCAGCACAATGAGCAGTTCTTC
CASTAGQHNEQFF